These 4 T cell receptor beta chains were sequenced from one sample in a study of shared clonotypes between healthy human individuals. Measured with immunoSEQ multiplex PCR; TCRdb has only the in-frame clones, and not every one. The profile covers over a million clones, with roughly 97% appearing a single time and about 1.2% taken by the ten largest. Material: naive CD4+ T cells sorted from blood. Subset noted: CD45RA+ positively selected. The receptors stem from a man aged 30-40 years in good health.

About this clone itself: The same CDR3 is also encoded by other DNA sequences in this sample. The gene calls are TRBV18 and TRBJ2-5; the match to TRBD1 covers 7 bases. J gave up 5 bases and V 2 bases, and 2 bases lay outside the gene matches. This CDR3 has 13 residues. Germline CDR1 KGHSH, CDR2 LQKENI. The CDR3 bases are TGTGCCAGCTCACCAGGACAGGACGAGACCCAGTACTTC. Translated, it gives CASSPGQDETQYF.

This chain joins TRBV28 and TRBJ2-7, with D unclear. This CDR3 is 14 amino acids long. Trimming cost V 6 bases and J 3 bases, with 15 bases left between them. Per germline, CDR1 MDHEN and CDR2 SYDVKM. CDR3 bases: TGTGCCAGCAGCCCTAATCTAGGACGCTACGAGCAGTACTTC. Residues: CASSPNLGRYEQYF.

The chain uses TRBV7-2 and TRBJ1-5; the match to TRBD1 covers 9 bases. Trimming took 1 base from V and 8 from J; bases not matched to a gene: 3. The length of the CDR3 is 14 residues. The germline gives CDR1 SGHTA, CDR2 FQGNSA. The CDR3, as DNA: TGTGCCAGCAGCTTAGACAGGGGGCCTGAGCCCCAGCATTTT. Its translation: CASSLDRGPEPQHF. Filled out from reference TRBV7-2 and TRBJ1-5, the complete variable domain reads GAGVSQSPSNKVTEKGKDVELRCDPISGHTALYWYRQSLGQGLEFLIYFQGNSAPDKSGLPSDRFSAERTGGSVSTLTIQRTQQEDSAVYLCASSLDRGPEPQHFGDGTRLSIL.

This clone has just one count. DNA of the CDR3: TGTGCCAGTAGTATAGTGCCGGCCTACGAGCAGTACTTC. Translating it yields CASSIVPAYEQYF. V is TRBV19 and J is TRBJ2-7, with no clear D. The CDR3 totals 13 residues. The V and J ends lost 1 base and 2 bases respectively, with 6 bases between them. Germline V CDR1 and CDR2: LNHDA, SQIVND (reference sequence).